These T cell receptor beta chains were read from a single sample in a study of blood T cell repertoires in COVID-19. Repertoires were generated with immunoSEQ multiplex PCR, while TCRdb's copy carries only in-frame clones and drops some. The sample contains around 87,000 clones, more than 65% of which appear only once. The sequencing input was peripheral blood. These receptors all come from a human donor in a cohort sampled during active COVID-19. Each CDR3 is given with its conserved first and last residue. Fields, in order: D gene, V gene, clone size, J gene, CDR3 DNA, CDR3 protein. D genes are given only for firm matches. The size of a clone is reported for some rows only, either as once, few or many, or as a class for expanded clones.

d_call: TRBD2
v_call: TRBV11-2
clone_size: NA
j_call: TRBJ2-3
cdr3_nt: TGTGCCAGCGCACGGCGGGGGGACATAAACACAGATACGCAGTATTTT
cdr3_aa: CASARRGDINTDTQYF

d_call: NA
v_call: TRBV19
clone_size: few
j_call: TRBJ2-2
cdr3_nt: TGTGCCTCCAGGAGGGGGCGTTCTGCCGGGGAGCTGTTTTTT
cdr3_aa: CASRRGRSAGELFF

d_call: TRBD2
v_call: TRBV3-1/TRBV3-2
clone_size: NA
j_call: TRBJ2-4
cdr3_nt: TGTGCCAGCAGCCAAGTAACTAGCGACAAAAACATTCAGTACTTC
cdr3_aa: CASSQVTSDKNIQYF

d_call: NA
v_call: TRBV7-3
clone_size: once
j_call: TRBJ1-2
cdr3_nt: TGTGCCAGCAGCCCAGGAGGAAACAATAACAGAAATGGCTACACCTTC
cdr3_aa: CASSPGGNNNRNGYTF

d_call: TRBD1
v_call: TRBV6-1
clone_size: NA
j_call: TRBJ1-5
cdr3_nt: TGTGCCAGCAGTGGGACAGGGGATCCGCGGAATCAGCCCCAGCATTTT
cdr3_aa: CASSGTGDPRNQPQHF

d_call: NA
v_call: TRBV19
clone_size: NA
j_call: TRBJ1-5
cdr3_nt: TGTGCCAGTAACGAACAGTATAGCAATCAGCCCCAGCATTTT
cdr3_aa: CASNEQYSNQPQHF

d_call: NA
v_call: TRBV19
clone_size: NA
j_call: TRBJ1-6
cdr3_nt: TGTGCCAGTAGTATAGACCTCCGTCCTAACTCACCCCTCCACTTT
cdr3_aa: CASSIDLRPNSPLHF

d_call: TRBD2
v_call: TRBV4-1
clone_size: NA
j_call: TRBJ2-1
cdr3_nt: TGCGCCAGCAGCCAAGATCCGGGGGGGAGAGAGCAGTTCTTC
cdr3_aa: CASSQDPGGREQFF

d_call: NA
v_call: TRBV28
clone_size: NA
j_call: TRBJ1-2
cdr3_nt: TGTGCCAGCAGGAGGATTACCGGCTATGGCTACACCTTC
cdr3_aa: CASRRITGYGYTF

d_call: NA
v_call: TRBV18
clone_size: few
j_call: TRBJ2-2
cdr3_nt: TGTGCCAGCTCGTACGTCCTAGGCCCATACACCGGGGAGCTGTTTTTT
cdr3_aa: CASSYVLGPYTGELFF

d_call: NA
v_call: TRBV3-1/TRBV3-2
clone_size: NA
j_call: TRBJ2-3
cdr3_nt: TGTGCCAGCAGCCAAGGGGAGCGGAGCACAGATACGCAGTATTTT
cdr3_aa: CASSQGERSTDTQYF

d_call: TRBD2
v_call: TRBV5-1
clone_size: NA
j_call: TRBJ2-3
cdr3_nt: TGCGCCAGCAGCCGGACTAGCGGGAGCGGTGCAGATACGCAGTATTTT
cdr3_aa: CASSRTSGSGADTQYF

d_call: NA
v_call: TRBV3-1/TRBV3-2
clone_size: NA
j_call: TRBJ1-2
cdr3_nt: TGTGCCAGCAGCCAAGAACCGGGTAGCTACACCTTC
cdr3_aa: CASSQEPGSYTF

d_call: NA
v_call: TRBV19
clone_size: NA
j_call: TRBJ2-1
cdr3_nt: TGTGCCAGTAGTGCGGTGGGAGGCCCCTACAATGAGCAGTTCTTC
cdr3_aa: CASSAVGGPYNEQFF

d_call: NA
v_call: TRBV19
clone_size: NA
j_call: TRBJ1-5
cdr3_nt: TGTGCCAGTAGTACAACAGGGTCCTCGAATCAGCCCCAGCATTTT
cdr3_aa: CASSTTGSSNQPQHF

d_call: NA
v_call: TRBV7-2
clone_size: NA
j_call: TRBJ1-5
cdr3_nt: TGTGCCAGCAGCCCATACCGCGGAGGGCTACAGCCCCAGCATTTT
cdr3_aa: CASSPYRGGLQPQHF

d_call: NA
v_call: TRBV10-3
clone_size: NA
j_call: TRBJ1-5
cdr3_nt: TGTGCCATCAGTGAGGGCTTAGGGGTTGAGCCCCAGCATTTT
cdr3_aa: CAISEGLGVEPQHF

d_call: NA
v_call: TRBV2
clone_size: NA
j_call: TRBJ1-1
cdr3_nt: TGTGCCAGCAGCGCGCGACAGGTACGCATGAACACTGAAGCTTTCTTT
cdr3_aa: CASSARQVRMNTEAFF

d_call: TRBD1
v_call: TRBV12-3/TRBV12-4
clone_size: NA
j_call: TRBJ2-7
cdr3_nt: TGTGCCAGCAGCCCGACAGGGCCCTACGAGCAGTACTTC
cdr3_aa: CASSPTGPYEQYF

d_call: TRBD1
v_call: TRBV15
clone_size: NA
j_call: TRBJ2-2
cdr3_nt: TGTGCCACCAGGACAGGGGGTTACACCGGGGAGCTGTTTTTT
cdr3_aa: CATRTGGYTGELFF

d_call: NA
v_call: TRBV6-5
clone_size: NA
j_call: TRBJ1-4
cdr3_nt: TGTGCCAGCAGTTACAGGGAGGGTGAAAAACTGTTTTTT
cdr3_aa: CASSYREGEKLFF

d_call: TRBD2
v_call: TRBV15
clone_size: NA
j_call: TRBJ2-5
cdr3_nt: TGTGCCACCAGCAGGTATCTAGCGGGAGCGGGAGAGACCCAGTACTTC
cdr3_aa: CATSRYLAGAGETQYF

d_call: NA
v_call: TRBV6-5
clone_size: few
j_call: TRBJ1-3
cdr3_nt: TGTGCCAGCAGTTACTCTCGACAGGGAAACACCATATATTTT
cdr3_aa: CASSYSRQGNTIYF

d_call: NA
v_call: TRBV29-1
clone_size: NA
j_call: TRBJ1-2
cdr3_nt: TGCAGCGTTGAAGGGGCAAGGGGTAGCGGCTACACCTTC
cdr3_aa: CSVEGARGSGYTF

d_call: NA
v_call: TRBV14
clone_size: once
j_call: TRBJ1-1
cdr3_nt: TGTGCCAGCAGCCAAGAGGGCGCGCGGGTGAACACTGAAGCTTTCTTT
cdr3_aa: CASSQEGARVNTEAFF

d_call: NA
v_call: TRBV11-2
clone_size: NA
j_call: TRBJ2-1
cdr3_nt: TGTGCCAGCAGCTTCTCGCCCGGGTCCTACAATGAGCAGTTCTTC
cdr3_aa: CASSFSPGSYNEQFF

d_call: TRBD1
v_call: TRBV19
clone_size: NA
j_call: TRBJ1-1
cdr3_nt: TGTGCCAGTAGTATAGACGGGACAGGGACGCGGTACACTGAAGCTTTCTTT
cdr3_aa: CASSIDGTGTRYTEAFF

d_call: TRBD2
v_call: TRBV7-8
clone_size: NA
j_call: TRBJ2-3
cdr3_nt: TGTGCCAGCAGCTCTAGGACTAGCGGAATCACAGATACGCAGTATTTT
cdr3_aa: CASSSRTSGITDTQYF

d_call: NA
v_call: TRBV27
clone_size: NA
j_call: TRBJ2-1
cdr3_nt: TGTGCCAGCAGTTTCGCGTCTAGCTCGTTCTTC
cdr3_aa: CASSFASSSFF

d_call: TRBD2
v_call: TRBV19
clone_size: NA
j_call: TRBJ2-2
cdr3_nt: TGTGCCAGCAATAGCGGGGGGGCCGGGACCGGGGAGCTGTTTTTT
cdr3_aa: CASNSGGAGTGELFF

d_call: NA
v_call: TRBV18
clone_size: few
j_call: TRBJ2-2
cdr3_nt: TGTGCCAGCTCACCACCGGGAGAGAGAGGTGTGTCGGGACTTGGGGAGCTGTTTTTT
cdr3_aa: CASSPPGERGVSGLGELFF

d_call: TRBD2
v_call: TRBV19
clone_size: once
j_call: TRBJ2-1
cdr3_nt: TGTGCCAGTAGTATACAGGGACTAGTGTCAGGGGAGCAGTTCTTC
cdr3_aa: CASSIQGLVSGEQFF

d_call: TRBD2
v_call: TRBV6-5
clone_size: NA
j_call: TRBJ2-1
cdr3_nt: TGTGCCAGCAAGGGCGCGGGGGGCTCCTACAATGAGCAGTTCTTC
cdr3_aa: CASKGAGGSYNEQFF

d_call: NA
v_call: TRBV5-1
clone_size: NA
j_call: TRBJ2-7
cdr3_nt: TGCGCCAGCAGCGATTCCAGAGAGCAGTACTTC
cdr3_aa: CASSDSREQYF

d_call: TRBD1
v_call: TRBV28
clone_size: NA
j_call: TRBJ1-2
cdr3_nt: TGTGCCAGCAGTTCAGGGGGCTATGGCTACACCTTC
cdr3_aa: CASSSGGYGYTF

d_call: NA
v_call: TRBV6-1
clone_size: NA
j_call: TRBJ1-2
cdr3_nt: TGTGCCAGCAGTGACCCGCAGAACTATGGCTACACCTTC
cdr3_aa: CASSDPQNYGYTF

d_call: NA
v_call: TRBV10-3
clone_size: NA
j_call: TRBJ2-7
cdr3_nt: TGTGCCATCAGCTCCGGGACACACTACGAGCAGTACTTC
cdr3_aa: CAISSGTHYEQYF

d_call: NA
v_call: TRBV4-1
clone_size: NA
j_call: TRBJ1-4
cdr3_nt: TGCGCCAGCAGCCGCGGTGAGGGAATTAATGAAAAACTGTTTTTT
cdr3_aa: CASSRGEGINEKLFF

d_call: NA
v_call: TRBV3-1/TRBV3-2
clone_size: NA
j_call: TRBJ2-5
cdr3_nt: TGTGCCAGCAGCCCTAGGACTGGGACCCAGTACTTC
cdr3_aa: CASSPRTGTQYF

d_call: TRBD1
v_call: TRBV19
clone_size: NA
j_call: TRBJ1-5
cdr3_nt: TGTGCCAGCCGGGACAGGGTGAGCAATCAGCCCCAGCATTTT
cdr3_aa: CASRDRVSNQPQHF

d_call: NA
v_call: TRBV12-3/TRBV12-4
clone_size: NA
j_call: TRBJ1-1
cdr3_nt: TGTGCCAGCAGTTTAGCGCGGGGGTCTGAAGCTTTCTTT
cdr3_aa: CASSLARGSEAFF

d_call: TRBD1
v_call: TRBV2
clone_size: few
j_call: TRBJ1-1
cdr3_nt: TGTGCCAGTGGCAGGGGGTATACTGAAGCTTTCTTT
cdr3_aa: CASGRGYTEAFF

d_call: TRBD2
v_call: TRBV5-6
clone_size: NA
j_call: TRBJ2-3
cdr3_nt: TGTGCCAGCAGCCAGCGTAGCGGGGGGTTCACAGATACGCAGTATTTT
cdr3_aa: CASSQRSGGFTDTQYF

d_call: TRBD2
v_call: TRBV2
clone_size: once
j_call: TRBJ2-7
cdr3_nt: TGTGCCAGCATCCGACTAGCGGGGGGGCGGGAGCAGTACTTC
cdr3_aa: CASIRLAGGREQYF

d_call: TRBD1
v_call: TRBV29-1
clone_size: NA
j_call: TRBJ1-2
cdr3_nt: TGCAGCGTTGAACCGCACAGGGGGGAGGGCTACACCTTC
cdr3_aa: CSVEPHRGEGYTF

d_call: NA
v_call: TRBV7-9
clone_size: NA
j_call: TRBJ2-1
cdr3_nt: TGTGCCAGCAGCTTAAGCGCGGCCAGGGATGAGCAGTTCTTC
cdr3_aa: CASSLSAARDEQFF

d_call: NA
v_call: TRBV6-5
clone_size: NA
j_call: TRBJ1-3
cdr3_nt: TGTGCCAGCAGTTACGGTGGCAGTGGAAACACCATATATTTT
cdr3_aa: CASSYGGSGNTIYF

d_call: NA
v_call: TRBV5-1
clone_size: NA
j_call: TRBJ1-4
cdr3_nt: TGCGCCAGCAGCTTGAGGGCGGGGGAAAATGAAAAACTGTTTTTT
cdr3_aa: CASSLRAGENEKLFF

d_call: NA
v_call: TRBV5-1
clone_size: NA
j_call: TRBJ2-1
cdr3_nt: TGCGCCAGCAGCCGACCGGGACTCTCAGTGGGCAATGAGCAGTTCTTC
cdr3_aa: CASSRPGLSVGNEQFF

d_call: TRBD2
v_call: TRBV4-1
clone_size: NA
j_call: TRBJ2-1
cdr3_nt: TGCGCCAGCAGCCAAGTATTAGCGGGAGGGCCGGGGTCCTACAATGAGCAGTTCTTC
cdr3_aa: CASSQVLAGGPGSYNEQFF

d_call: TRBD1
v_call: TRBV5-5
clone_size: few
j_call: TRBJ1-2
cdr3_nt: TGTGCCAGCAGGAAAGAACAGGGGGGTGGCTATGGCTACACCTTC
cdr3_aa: CASRKEQGGGYGYTF

d_call: TRBD2
v_call: TRBV2
clone_size: NA
j_call: TRBJ2-7
cdr3_nt: TGTGCCAGCACCGCGGGACTAGCGGGCTCCTACGAGCAGTACTTC
cdr3_aa: CASTAGLAGSYEQYF

d_call: TRBD2
v_call: TRBV11-2
clone_size: NA
j_call: TRBJ2-2
cdr3_nt: TGTGCCAGCAACTTAGCGGGTCTAGCTTCCGGGGAGCTGTTTTTT
cdr3_aa: CASNLAGLASGELFF

d_call: TRBD1
v_call: TRBV30
clone_size: NA
j_call: TRBJ2-7
cdr3_nt: TGTGCCTGGAGTGTCAAGTATTTGGGACAGGATATAGAAGGGCAGTACTTC
cdr3_aa: CAWSVKYLGQDIEGQYF

d_call: TRBD1
v_call: TRBV11-3
clone_size: NA
j_call: TRBJ2-1
cdr3_nt: TGTGCCAGCAGCTTATCCGGGACAGGGAGGATCAATGAGCAGTTCTTC
cdr3_aa: CASSLSGTGRINEQFF